This TCR beta chain originates from a study of blood T cell repertoires in COVID-19. Per germline, CDR1 MDHEN and CDR2 SYDVKM. V was pared by 5 bases and J by 0 bases, with 5 bases of the junction left unmatched. The CDR3 is 17 amino acids. The repertoire was sequenced with immunoSEQ multiplex PCR; TCRdb's copy has only in-frame clones and lacks some. The sample comprises nearly 95,000 clones, roughly 90% of which are singletons, and approximately 1.5% rests with the top ten. This TCR was sampled from a human donor with active COVID-19. The donor label of this sample is uncertain. The chain combines TRBV28 with TRBJ2-2; 11 bases agree with TRBD1. Input material: peripheral blood. In nucleotides, the CDR3 is TGTGCCAGCAGTCTATCGGGACAGGGGGCGAACACCGGGGAGCTGTTTTTT. Its protein is CASSLSGQGANTGELFF.